A single TCR beta chain is shown here with its context. Antigen specificity is unknown. The entry originates in a study of shared clonotypes between healthy human individuals. General study findings and limits: Depth was large, yet rarefaction showed that sorted-subset sequencing was incomplete.

The CDR3 contains 16 residues. Clones were read by immunoSEQ multiplex PCR, and TCRdb kept only the in-frame ones, dropping some. The sample holds 2 million to 2.5 million clones, about 94% seen once. V usage is TRBV21-1 and J usage is TRBJ2-7; the DNA was not compared with TRBD2, the D call given in the table. TRBV21-1 is a pseudogene locus. The source material was naive CD4+ T cells sorted from blood. Subset specified: CD45RA+ positively selected. The sequence derives from a man between 18 and 29 years old in good health. The CDR3 DNA reads as TGTGCCAGCAGCATTCACCCGGGACTAGCGGGAGGCGAGCAGTACTTC. Protein sequence: CASSIHPGLAGGEQYF.